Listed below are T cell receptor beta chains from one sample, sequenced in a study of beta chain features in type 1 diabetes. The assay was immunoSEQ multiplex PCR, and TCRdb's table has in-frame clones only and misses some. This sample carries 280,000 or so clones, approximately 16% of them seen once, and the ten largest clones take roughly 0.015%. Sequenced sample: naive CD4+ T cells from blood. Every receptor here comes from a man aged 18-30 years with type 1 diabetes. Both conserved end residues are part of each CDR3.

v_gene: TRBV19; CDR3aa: CASSPTAGGANVLTF
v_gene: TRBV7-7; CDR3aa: CASSLGTSSTGELFF
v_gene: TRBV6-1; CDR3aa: CASSGTGVAEQYF
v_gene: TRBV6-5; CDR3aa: CASSYRAEQFF
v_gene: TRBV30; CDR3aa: CAWSLPHRNYGYTF
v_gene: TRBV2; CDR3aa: CASSEGRLQGYTF
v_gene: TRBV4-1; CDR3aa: CASSLPANEQFF
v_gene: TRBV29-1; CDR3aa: CSAKTDQETQYF
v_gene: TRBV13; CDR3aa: CASSLWLATGELFF
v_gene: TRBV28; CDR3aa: CASSPTTPTSTQYF
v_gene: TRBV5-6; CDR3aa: CASRRLAGLTYNEQFF
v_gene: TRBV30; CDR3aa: CAWGIQWFTDTQYF
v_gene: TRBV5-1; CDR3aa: CASSLRQPLETQYF
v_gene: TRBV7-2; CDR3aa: CASSKGQGNGYTF
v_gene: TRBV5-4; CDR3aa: CASSFRGTSSGANVLTF
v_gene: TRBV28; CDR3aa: CASILGAGELFF
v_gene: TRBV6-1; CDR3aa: CASSERGTGTQYF
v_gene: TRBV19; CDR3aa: CASSIAQGPYNEQFF
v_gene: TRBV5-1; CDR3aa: CASSLVGTGSGYTF
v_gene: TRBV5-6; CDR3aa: CASSLGPSGSQETQYF
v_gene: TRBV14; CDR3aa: CASSQGGLSTDTQYF
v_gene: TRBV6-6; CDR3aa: CASSYRQSEAFF
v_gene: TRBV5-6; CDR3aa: CASSPVREHKGDEQYF
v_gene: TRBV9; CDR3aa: CASSVVGDRRYTGELFF
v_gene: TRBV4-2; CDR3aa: CASSQGGQAGSYEQYF
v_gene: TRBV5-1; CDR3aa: CASSLTSGSRFLNEQFF
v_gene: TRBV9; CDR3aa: CASSVGLAGRSSYNEQFF
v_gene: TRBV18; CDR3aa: CASSPGAGLSYEQYF
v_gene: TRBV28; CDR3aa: CASNDRVRPLHF
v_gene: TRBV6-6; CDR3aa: CASSPTDTRTDTQYF
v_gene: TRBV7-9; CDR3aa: CASSSRLAGLHNEQFF
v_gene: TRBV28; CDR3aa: CASSPVIGLATNEKLFF
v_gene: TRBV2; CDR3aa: CASRTQLAGGLVNEQFF
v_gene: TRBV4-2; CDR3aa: CASSQDFRGIPSYEQYF
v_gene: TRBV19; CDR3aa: CATGGQEYF
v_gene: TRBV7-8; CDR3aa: CATREWGGRDTGELFF
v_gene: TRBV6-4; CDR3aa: CASSDASRTYEQYF
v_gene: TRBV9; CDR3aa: CASSVLAGVYTGELFF
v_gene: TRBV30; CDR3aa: CAHGTSGYNEQFF
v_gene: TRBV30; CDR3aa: CAWSPLSSNQPQHF
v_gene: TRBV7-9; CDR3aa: CASSNGGSDRQPQHF
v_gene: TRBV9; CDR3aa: CASSVEISGGSPLHF